This paragraph covers one TCR beta chain sequence. These data belong to a study of T cell responses to AZD1222 COVID-19 vaccine. TCRdb keeps only in-frame clones here, not all; method: immunoSEQ multiplex PCR. This sample has 110,000 to 150,000 clones, with over 80% found just once. This CDR3 spans 14 amino acids. Per germline, CDR1 MGHRA and CDR2 YSYEKL. The V end was cut by 4 bases, the J end by 6 bases, with 13 bases between. The gene calls are TRBV4-1 and TRBJ2-1; a possible D gene is TRBD2 (5 bases). The sequencing used peripheral blood, collected 28 days after the second AZD1222 dose. The sequence came from an adult who received the AZD1222 COVID-19 vaccine. The CDR3 DNA reads TGCGCCAGCAGCCTCCGGGATTCCCTCAATGAGCAGTTCTTC. This codes for CASSLRDSLNEQFF.